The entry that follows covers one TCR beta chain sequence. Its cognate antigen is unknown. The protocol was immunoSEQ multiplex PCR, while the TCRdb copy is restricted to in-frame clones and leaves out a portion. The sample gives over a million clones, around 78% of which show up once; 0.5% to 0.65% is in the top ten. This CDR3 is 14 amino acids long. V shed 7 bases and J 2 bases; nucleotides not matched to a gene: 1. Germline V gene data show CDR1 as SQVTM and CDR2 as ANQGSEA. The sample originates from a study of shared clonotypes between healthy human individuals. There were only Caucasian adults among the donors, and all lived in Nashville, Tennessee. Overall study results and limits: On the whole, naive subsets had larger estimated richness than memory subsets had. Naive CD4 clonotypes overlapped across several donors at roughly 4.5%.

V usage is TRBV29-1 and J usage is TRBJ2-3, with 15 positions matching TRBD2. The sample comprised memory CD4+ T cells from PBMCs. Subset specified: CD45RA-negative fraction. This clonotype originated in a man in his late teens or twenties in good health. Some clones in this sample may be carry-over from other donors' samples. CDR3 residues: CSGTSGRATDTQYF. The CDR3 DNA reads TGCAGCGGGACTAGCGGGAGGGCCACAGATACGCAGTATTTT.